This T cell receptor beta chain emerged from a study of T cells in Graves' hyperthyroidism and ophthalmopathy (dated by TCRdb to between 2019 and 2020). With respect to the entire study: Peripheral blood samples were taken at the time of initial diagnosis, prior to any treatment. The 100 or so discovery patients were randomly split 7:3 into training and test sets. TCR Vbeta CDR3 sequencing of some 140 peripheral blood samples (43 ophthalmopathy, 75 or so hyperthyroidism and approximately 17 progressor patients) is reported in the paper. In six Graves' hyperthyroidism patients, the study also compared T-cell repertoires from thyroid tissue with T-cell repertoires from blood. After blood sampling, hyperthyroidism patients were treated with methimazole at a starting dose of 30 mg daily, and ophthalmopathy patients were treated with high-dose intravenous methylprednisolone. An independent validation cohort of around 19 hyperthyroidism patients and more than 15 patients who later progressed to ophthalmopathy tested prospective prediction of ophthalmopathy. To identify TCR V-J signatures that set the groups apart, the researchers used a discovery cohort of 100 patients, made up of about 44 with Graves' ophthalmopathy and about 59 with stable Graves' hyperthyroidism.

Stable Graves' hyperthyroidism was defined as no progression to ophthalmopathy during 18 months of follow-up. Hyperthyroidism patients were aged 18 to 65 years and newly diagnosed, with disease duration of less than 2 months. Exclusion was applied to patients with uncontrolled infections, other autoimmune diseases, pregnancy or lactation. Diagnoses were based on clinical symptoms, serum thyroxine and TRAb, thyroid ultrasound and orbital computed tomography. Ficoll-Paque density gradient centrifugation was used to isolate PBMCs from 9.5 to 10 ml of fresh peripheral blood. Trizol reagent was used to extract total RNA, and RNA quality was then checked on an Agilent 2100 Bioanalyzer. Counted from cysteine to phenylalanine, this CDR3 has 16 amino acids. The CDR3 DNA has 48 bases and is translated from base 1. From the germline V gene (reference sequence), CDR1 is LGHDT and CDR2 is YNNKEL. V loses 4 bases, J loses 0 bases, and the germline ends lie 10 bases apart.

The paper as a whole reports these results and caveats: A model built on a 13 V-J signature distinguished ophthalmopathy from stable hyperthyroidism, reaching 87.88% sensitivity and approximately 81% specificity in cross-validation and 80%/75% in testing. In validation, progression to ophthalmopathy was predicted by the model with about 70% sensitivity and under 85% specificity, a median of around 6.5 months before onset. No statistical method was used to fix the sample size in advance, and group allocation was not hidden from the investigators. Most expanded thyroid clonotypes (frequency above 0.001) were also detected in blood, suggesting blood repertoires may reflect thyroid immune responses.

Of note for this clonotype: Its antigen is unknown. Base qualities are not at hand, and no much larger clone is one base apart.

Amplification of TCR beta CDR3 regions was carried out from RNA transcripts. For the first round of RT-PCR on the TCR CDR3, the HTBI primer set was used together with the Qiagen OneStep RT-PCR kit. A second multiplex PCR round built the libraries, followed by size selection and purification. Sequencing of the libraries was done on an Illumina HiSeq2000 using paired-end 100 bp reads. Per the source publication's procedure: SOAPnuke was used to process the raw data, with reads discarded if the reads contained adapters or uncalled bases, had a mean Phred below 15, or lacked an exact constant-primer or identifier match. High-quality paired reads were merged with COPE v1.2.5, and unique nucleotide sequences were defined as clonotypes. MiTCR v1.1 was used to align clonotypes to the IMGT TRBV, TRBD and TRBJ reference segments. Only V-J combinations with frequency above 0.0001, covering 99% to 99.2% of repertoires, were analysed. The TCS score was defined as the ratio of F50 (clonal expansion) to E x V (chaos), calculated using BLOSUM62-based TCRdist between CDR3 peptides within each V-J. Welch's t-statistics and random forest reduced 500 to 650 V-J features to roughly 13, which were used in a naive Bayes classifier (R e1071). The public reads were reprocessed in TCRdb via fastp at Q25 and MiXCR, keeping in-frame beta chains. A single entry per CDR3 protein holds the most common genes and DNA from its merged rows. These V and J calls originate from TCRdb's pipeline instead of the authors' own analysis. In all, the sample holds fewer than 900,000 distinct CDR3 sequences, and about 15% of those were seen once. Approximately 8.4% of the sample comes from the top ten.

The chain is encoded by TRBV3-1 joined to TRBJ2-6; no confident D gene assignment can be made. Specimen: blood. This receptor was taken from a man in his late teens or twenties with Graves' hyperthyroidism. The DNA sequence is as follows: TGTGCCAGCAGCCCGTCCCGGAGCTCTGGGGCCAACGTCCTGACTTTC. This gives the protein CASSPSRSSGANVLTF.